This is a list of T cell receptor beta chains from one sample in a study of control samples from healthy donors and cancer patients. Sequencing used immunoSEQ multiplex PCR; TCRdb keeps in-frame clones, though not all of them. The data contain 100,000 to 150,000 clones, about 90% of them singletons. The sequenced sample was blood. These receptors were taken from a man between 18 and 35 years old in good health. CDR3s leave out the opening cysteine and the closing phenylalanine or tryptophan. Each record gives: V gene, CDR3 protein.

TRBV9,ASSVDRAGEQY
TRBV5-1,ASSRSGPDRGGNEQF
TRBV3-1/TRBV3-2,ASSQPGSSYNEQF
TRBV2,ASTTGLAGEEQF
TRBV19,ASSPLLSPHEQF
TRBV10-1,ASSESRRGGEQY
TRBV30,AATHKGRQF
TRBV19,ASSIEWTSGLIVETQY
TRBV12-3/TRBV12-4,ASRPYRARLF
TRBV7-2,ASSLPGTPYEQY
TRBV10-3,AISESMDRVGSNQPQH
TRBV1,TSSRGSPISSSTDTQY
TRBV5-1,ASSLVVNTEAF
TRBV5-6,ASSLDTGTGVNTEAF
TRBV29-1,SAWTGPSYEQY
TRBV10-3,AISESRAGGEGNYGYT
TRBV27,ASSLNTGELF
TRBV25-1,ASSVALAGGQSYNEQF
TRBV7-9,ASSKQETQY
TRBV18,ASSPPQGQETQY
TRBV20-1,SAAWGTEAF
TRBV7-9,ASSLAETSSRREQY
TRBV7-3,ASSSTGLATEQF
TRBV5-6,ASSGVTGQSPLH
TRBV28,ASTTQIPYGYT
TRBV5-1,ASSLGLAGGPVSETQY
TRBV9,ASSAGGLSGNTIY
TRBV21-1,ASSKARNGVATEAF
TRBV18,ASSPIQQGTEAF
TRBV10-2,ASRTPDRAGNTIY
TRBV7-3,ASSLVVGAGELF
TRBV6-5,ASSRLTPTYEQY
TRBV15,ATSREGGQPQH
TRBV30,AWSVTVKETQY
TRBV6-5,ASTVLGEQF
TRBV3-1/TRBV3-2,ASRPSRKKEQF
TRBV7-2,ASSPMGYTGELF
TRBV19,ASSTELAGIYEQF
TRBV29-1,SGGGLRSYEQY
TRBV19,ASSRTSGGTPYEQY
TRBV5-1,ASSLVDGNEQF
TRBV12-5,ASAQGTNTGELF
TRBV28,ASSRPGSGNYGYT
TRBV5-6,ASRSGQGISAF
TRBV4-3,ASSSRNTNTGELF
TRBV28,ASNFKAVETEAF
TRBV7-9,ASSFHQSPLH
TRBV2,ASTLGEQF
TRBV27,ASSLALRLGLDNEQF
TRBV11-3,ASSLGDSGRSSYNEQF
TRBV5-1,ASSLGGQGALGMNEQF
TRBV19,ASSINSVGSYEQY
TRBV3-1/TRBV3-2,ASSQGQGGGYT
TRBV18,ASSKGAVGQPQH
TRBV7-8,ASSLAGATGAQPQH
TRBV5-4,ASSGTGNYGYT
TRBV30,AWSVTGGGYSEKLF
TRBV30,AWSSRLQGLYTIY
TRBV28,ASSPPGQSFSEKLF
TRBV25-1,ASSSSGGAEAF